Shown below are 7 T cell receptor beta chains from a single sample sequenced in a study of blood T cell repertoires in COVID-19 (dated by TCRdb to 2018 to 2020). Library construction relied on the immunoSEQ multiplex PCR assay. This immuneACCESS table, as held by TCRdb, lists in-frame sequences with V and J called but not all clones. Of the missing ones, under half trace to an unresolved V gene in checked studies; the others have no known cause. Across this sample there are about 100,000 clones, with 70% to 80% seen only once. The ten most abundant clones make up approximately 31% of the sample. Sequenced: peripheral blood. The receptors shown here come from a man in his 70s with active or convalescent COVID-19.

The chain carries TRBV6-5 and TRBJ1-1, with D unresolved. The CDR3 extends over 15 amino acids. Deletions cut 0 bases from V and 2 bases from J, with 10 bases between. From germline, CDR1 is MNHEY and CDR2 SVGAGI. The CDR3 coding sequence is TGTGCCAGCAGTTACTCCCTGAACAGCAACACTGAAGCTTTCTTT. Translated: CASSYSLNSNTEAFF.

V gene TRBV5-4 combines with J gene TRBJ1-1; D ambiguous. Germline lookup yields CDR1 SGHNT and CDR2 YYREEE (reference sequence). The CDR3 runs 11 residues. Trimming left V 4 bases short and J 3 bases short, with 4 bases between. This CDR3 reads CASSSDTEAFF. The CDR3 bases are TGTGCCAGCAGCAGCGACACTGAAGCTTTCTTT.

This chain links TRBV7-9 with TRBJ2-1; possibly TRBD1 for D (6 bases). Looked up from germline, CDR1 is SEHNR and CDR2 is FQNEAQ (reference sequence). This CDR3 region has 14 residues. V lost 5 bases and J lost 5, with 13 bases in between. CDR3 coding DNA: TGTGCCAGCAGCCATGGGACATCAGACAATGAGCAGTTCTTC. This gives the protein CASSHGTSDNEQFF.

This chain joins TRBV6-5 and TRBJ1-2, with 8 bases matching TRBD1. The germline V gene has CDR1 MNHEY and CDR2 SVGAGI. The CDR3 extends over 14 amino acids. The J segment lost 8 bases and the V segment lost 5 bases, leaving 10 bases of the junction unmatched. The CDR3 DNA is TGTGCCAGCAGTCGACAGGGGATAACGTCAGGCTACACCTTC. The encoded protein is CASSRQGITSGYTF.

The V and J genes are TRBV4-3 and TRBJ1-1; D is perhaps TRBD1 (6 bases). The CDR3 loop spans 15 amino acids. Germline lookup yields CDR1 LGHNA and CDR2 YSLEER. V lost 2 bases to trimming and J lost 3 bases, with 13 bases between them. The CDR3 DNA follows: TGCGCCAGCAGCCAATATTCCGAGGGGGACACTGAAGCTTTCTTT. This codes for CASSQYSEGDTEAFF.

The rearrangement links TRBV7-2 to TRBJ2-5, with D perhaps TRBD2 (7 bases). Trimming cost V 2 bases and J 1 base, with 14 bases left between them. CDR3 length: 16 amino acids. In germline, CDR1 is SGHTA, CDR2 FQGNSA. This CDR3 reads CASSLNGGGSQETQYF. CDR3 nucleotide sequence: TGTGCCAGCAGCTTAAATGGCGGGGGCAGCCAAGAGACCCAGTACTTC.

The J gene is TRBJ2-2, the V gene TRBV5-6; 9 nucleotides match TRBD2. Germline CDR1 reads SGHDT; CDR2 reads YYEEEE. Losses at the gene ends were 5 bases for V and 1 base for J; bases not matched to a gene: 3. This CDR3 has 15 residues. The CDR3 is CASSGLALNTGELFF. CDR3 DNA: TGTGCCAGCAGTGGACTAGCGCTGAACACCGGGGAGCTGTTTTTT.